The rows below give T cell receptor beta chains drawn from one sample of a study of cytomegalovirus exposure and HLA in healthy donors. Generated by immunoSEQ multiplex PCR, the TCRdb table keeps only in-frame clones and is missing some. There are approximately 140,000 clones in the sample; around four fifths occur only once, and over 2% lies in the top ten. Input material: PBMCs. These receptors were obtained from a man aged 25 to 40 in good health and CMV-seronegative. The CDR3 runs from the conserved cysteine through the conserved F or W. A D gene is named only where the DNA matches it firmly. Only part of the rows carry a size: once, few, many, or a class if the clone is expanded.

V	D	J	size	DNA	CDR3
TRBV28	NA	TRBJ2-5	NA	TGTGCCAGCAGTTTGACTTTGGCGGGGAAAGAGACCCAGTACTTC	CASSLTLAGKETQYF
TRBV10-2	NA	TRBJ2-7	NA	TGCGCCAGCAGTGAGCGGGCGGACGGGGATTACTACGAGCAGTACTTC	CASSERADGDYYEQYF
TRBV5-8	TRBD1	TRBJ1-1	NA	TGTGCCAGCAGCCGACAGGGCGCCACTGAAGCTTTCTTT	CASSRQGATEAFF
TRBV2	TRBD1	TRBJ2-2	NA	TGTGCCAGCAGTGAAGAAGGGACAGGGTTTGGCGGGGAGCTGTTTTTT	CASSEEGTGFGGELFF
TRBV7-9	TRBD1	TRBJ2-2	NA	TGTGCCAGCAGCCCCGGACAGGGACCCGGGGAGCTGTTTTTT	CASSPGQGPGELFF
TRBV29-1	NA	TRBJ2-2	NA	TGCAGCGTTGGGGGTATACAGGTCACCGGGGAGCTGTTTTTT	CSVGGIQVTGELFF
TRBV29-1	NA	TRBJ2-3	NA	TGCAGCGTTGAGTCATTCACAGATACGCAGTATTTT	CSVESFTDTQYF
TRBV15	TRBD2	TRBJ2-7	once	TGTGCCACCACGAGCGGGAGTTCTGGAGAGCAGTACTTC	CATTSGSSGEQYF
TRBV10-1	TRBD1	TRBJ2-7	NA	TGCGCCAGCAGTGAGGCCGACAGGGCCCACGAGCAGTACTTC	CASSEADRAHEQYF
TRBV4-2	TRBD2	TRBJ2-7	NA	TGTGCCAGCAGCCAAGATCTGGCGGGGGGGTCCTACGAGCAGTACTTC	CASSQDLAGGSYEQYF
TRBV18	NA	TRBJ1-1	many	TGTGCCAGCTCCCCCCGTTCGGACAGGAACACTGAAGCTTTCTTT	CASSPRSDRNTEAFF
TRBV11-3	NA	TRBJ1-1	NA	TGTGCCAGCAGCTTCCCCGCGCGGGGGTTGAACACTGAAGCTTTCTTT	CASSFPARGLNTEAFF
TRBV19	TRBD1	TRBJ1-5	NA	TGTGCCAGTAGGAGACAGGGGGATCAGCCCCAGCATTTT	CASRRQGDQPQHF
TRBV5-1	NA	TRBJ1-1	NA	TGCGCCAGCAGCTTGGCCCCGAGTAACACTGAAGCTTTCTTT	CASSLAPSNTEAFF
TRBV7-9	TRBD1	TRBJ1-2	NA	TGTGCCAGCAGCCCGGACAGGGGGAAAGTCTATGGCTACACCTTC	CASSPDRGKVYGYTF
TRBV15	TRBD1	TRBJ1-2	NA	TGTGCCACCAGCAGAGATTGGGGGACAGGGGGTGGGGGCTACACCTTC	CATSRDWGTGGGGYTF